The 5 T cell receptor beta chains presented below share a single source sample, sequenced in a study of PD-1 blockade in classical Hodgkin lymphoma. Sequencing was performed with immunoSEQ multiplex PCR; in TCRdb, only in-frame clones are kept and a portion is missing. This sample has some 100,000 clones, with roughly 92% found just once. All patients experienced relapse after autologous stem cell transplantation, and brentuximab vedotin exposure was variable. Specimen: peripheral blood mononuclear cells (PBMCs), collected at baseline. These receptors were obtained from a human donor with classical Hodgkin lymphoma.

V is TRBV4-1 and J is TRBJ1-1; no definite D call. This CDR3 comprises 13 residues. Trimming took 7 bases from V and 1 from J, leaving 10 bases between them. The germline gives CDR1 MGHRA, CDR2 YSYEKL. CDR3 sequence (DNA): TGCGCCAGCAAACCATTGGGGAACACTGAAGCTTTCTTT. The encoded protein is CASKPLGNTEAFF.

The rearrangement links TRBV9 to TRBJ2-7, with D unresolved. The CDR3 runs 12 residues. Trimming pared 0 bases from V and 6 bases from J, leaving 7 bases between. Germline assignment: CDR1 SGDLS and CDR2 YYNGEE. The CDR3 sequence is CASSVEVGEQYF. In DNA, the CDR3 is TGTGCCAGCAGCGTAGAAGTCGGCGAGCAGTACTTC.

The chain combines TRBV27 with TRBJ1-1; maybe TRBD1 (6 bases). The CDR3 runs to 15 residues. Germline CDR1 is MNHEY and CDR2 is SMNVEV (reference sequence). With 5 bases removed from V and 1 base from J, the gap between germline ends came to 14 bases. CDR3 coding DNA: TGTGCCAGCAGTCCACGGACAGTGTCGAACACTGAAGCTTTCTTT. The encoded protein is CASSPRTVSNTEAFF.

The chain uses TRBV29-1 and TRBJ2-1; 14 bases map to TRBD2. Per the germline V gene, CDR1 is SQVTM and CDR2 is ANQGSEA. The junction had 16 bases not matched to a gene; V was cut back by 7 bases and J by 8 bases. The CDR3 sequence is 17 residues long. The DNA for the CDR3 is TGCAGCGCTACAAGGACTAGCGGGAGGTTAGATAGAGATGAGCAGTTCTTC. Amino acids: CSATRTSGRLDRDEQFF.

V gene TRBV6-1 combines with J gene TRBJ2-1, with no clear D. Deletions cut 2 bases from V and 0 bases from J, with 2 bases between. The CDR3 runs to 13 residues. Germline values: CDR1 MNHNS, CDR2 SASEGT. CDR3 coding DNA: TGTGCCAGCAGTGAACTCTCCTACAATGAGCAGTTCTTC. Its translation: CASSELSYNEQFF.